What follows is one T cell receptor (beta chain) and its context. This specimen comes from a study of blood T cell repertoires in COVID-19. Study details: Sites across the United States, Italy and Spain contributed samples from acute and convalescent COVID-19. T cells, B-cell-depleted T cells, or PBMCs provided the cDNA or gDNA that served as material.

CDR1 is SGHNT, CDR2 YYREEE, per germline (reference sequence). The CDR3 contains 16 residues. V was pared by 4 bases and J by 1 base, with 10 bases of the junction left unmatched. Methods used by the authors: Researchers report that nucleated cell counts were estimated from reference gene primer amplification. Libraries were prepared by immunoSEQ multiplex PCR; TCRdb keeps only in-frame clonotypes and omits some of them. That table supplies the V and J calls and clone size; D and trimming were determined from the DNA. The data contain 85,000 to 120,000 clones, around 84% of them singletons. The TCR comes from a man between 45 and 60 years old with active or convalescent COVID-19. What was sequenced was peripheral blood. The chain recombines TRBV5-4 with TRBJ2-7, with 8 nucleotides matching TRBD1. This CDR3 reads CASSKTGGSSSYEQYV. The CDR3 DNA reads TGTGCCAGCAGCAAAACAGGGGGATCCTCTTCCTACGAGCAGTACGTC.